A single sample gave rise to the 6 T cell receptor beta chains below, sequenced in a study of T cells in Graves' hyperthyroidism and ophthalmopathy. Researchers took RNA transcripts and amplified the TCR beta CDR3 regions from them. The TCR CDR3 first-round RT-PCR relied on the HTBI primer set. One entry per CDR3 protein results from TCRdb running MiXCR on the multiplex PCR reads. This sample has fewer than 350,000 distinct CDR3 sequences, with more than 10% found just once. Sequenced material: blood. Receptors were obtained from a woman in her thirties with Graves' hyperthyroidism that later progressed to Graves' ophthalmopathy.

This clonotype was observed at least ten times. The chain employs TRBV18 and TRBJ2-1, with D possibly matching TRBD2 (5 bases). Trimming shortened V by 4 bases and J by 0 bases, and 13 bases separated the two germline ends. The germline V gene has CDR1 KGHSH and CDR2 LQKENI. CDR3 size: 16 residues. CDR3 in DNA: TGTGCCAGCTCACGACCCCTGGGGAGCTCCTACAATGAGCAGTTCTTC. This gives the protein CASSRPLGSSYNEQFF.

This clonotype was seen ten or more times. The chain recombines TRBV6-2 or TRBV6-3 with TRBJ1-1, with D perhaps TRBD1 (5 bases). V was shortened by 7 bases and J by 6 bases, with 21 bases between the two germline ends. Germline CDR1 reads MNHEY; CDR2 reads SVGEGT. The CDR3 is 15 residues long. This CDR3 is CASTRGRAQGAEAFF. CDR3 coding DNA: TGTGCCAGCACCCGCGGGAGGGCTCAAGGGGCTGAAGCTTTCTTT.

The chain recombines TRBV19 with TRBJ2-6; 7 bases agree with TRBD1. The CDR3 consists of 15 residues. Germline V lookup: CDR1 LNHDA, CDR2 SQIVND (reference sequence). Germline trimming cut 5 bases from V and 2 bases from J; bases unmatched to any gene: 3. CDR3 sequence (DNA): TGTGCCAGTAGTTCTGACAGGGCTGGGGCCAACGTCCTGACTTTC. Translating it yields CASSSDRAGANVLTF.

This clonotype was detected many times. The chain couples TRBV12-3 or TRBV12-4 to TRBJ2-7; 9 bases match TRBD1. This CDR3 spans 16 amino acids. V was clipped by 6 bases and J by 5 bases; unmatched bases: 14. Written as DNA, the CDR3 is TGTGCCAGCAGCGAAACCATCGGGACAGGGCACCACGAGCAGTACTTC. Translation: CASSETIGTGHHEQYF.

The rearrangement joins TRBV6-1 to TRBJ1-3; D ambiguous. The CDR3 loop spans 14 amino acids. The V and J ends lost 8 bases and 0 bases respectively, with 11 bases between them. Germline CDR1 MNHNS, CDR2 SASEGT. CDR3 amino acids: CASHRADSGNTIYF. CDR3 sequence (DNA): TGTGCCAGCCACCGGGCGGACTCTGGAAACACCATATATTTT.

This rearrangement joins TRBV12-3 or TRBV12-4 to TRBJ2-3, with D uncertain. V was trimmed by 6 bases and J by 1 base, leaving 11 bases between them. The CDR3 spans 14 residues. CDR3 DNA: TGTGCCAGCAGCCCAGTCGCAGGCACAGATACGCAGTATTTT. Translating it yields CASSPVAGTDTQYF.